One sample yielded the 24 T cell receptor beta chains listed below, sequenced in a study of cytomegalovirus exposure and HLA in healthy donors. PCR involved 60 Vbeta and 13 Jbeta primers. Clones were read by immunoSEQ multiplex PCR, and TCRdb kept only the in-frame ones, dropping some. The table has around 130,000 clones, 70% to 80% seen once. The sequencing input was PBMCs. The receptors here all came from a woman aged 60-75 years in good health and CMV-seronegative.

Details on this clone: The junction and the germline gene differ at one end; a read error may be behind it. V usage is TRBV18 and J usage is TRBJ1-2, with 9 nucleotides matching TRBD1. There are 14 residues in the CDR3. Germline V lookup: CDR1 KGHSH, CDR2 LQKENI. This CDR3 reads CASSPGQGNDGYTF. Here the CDR3 DNA reads TGTGCCAGCTCACCGGGACAGGGTAACGATGGCTACACCTTC.

V usage is TRBV19 and J usage is TRBJ2-5, with TRBD1 as a possible D gene (5 bases). This CDR3 spans 14 amino acids. Germline V lookup: CDR1 LNHDA, CDR2 SQIVND (reference sequence). With 10 bases removed from V and 0 bases from J, the gap between germline ends came to 15 bases. The DNA for the CDR3 is TGTGCCACAGGGCCGGGCAACTACCAAGAGACCCAGTACTTC. This sequence encodes CATGPGNYQETQYF.

This clone showed up just a few times. V and J are TRBV19 and TRBJ2-3, with D possibly matching TRBD2 (5 bases). V gave up 6 bases and J gave up 2 bases, with 12 bases separating them. Germline V CDR1 and CDR2: LNHDA, SQIVND (reference sequence). This CDR3 is built from 14 residues. The CDR3 here is CASSPKGDTDTQYF. The CDR3 DNA reads as TGTGCCAGTAGCCCCAAGGGAGACACAGATACGCAGTATTTT.

The table lists this clone with a count of one. This chain links TRBV11-2 with TRBJ2-2, with D unresolved. V dropped 0 bases and J dropped 0 bases, with 11 bases sitting between them. Germline V CDR1 and CDR2: SGHAT, FQNNGV. The CDR3 spans 17 residues. As DNA, the CDR3 is TGTGCCAGCAGCTTAGATTTCCAGCGAACGAACACCGGGGAGCTGTTTTTT. Its translation: CASSLDFQRTNTGELFF.

This rearrangement joins TRBV5-6 to TRBJ1-1, with D unresolved. Germline CDR1 reads SGHDT; CDR2 reads YYEEEE. V was trimmed by 3 bases and J by 3 bases, leaving 3 bases between them. This CDR3 comprises 11 residues. In nucleotides, the CDR3 is TGTGCCAGCAGCTCGGACACTGAAGCTTTCTTT. Translating it yields CASSSDTEAFF. The complete variable domain, with remaining parts taken from reference TRBV5-6 and TRBJ1-1, reads DAGVTQSPTHLIKTRGQQVTLRCSPKSGHDTVSWYQQALGQGPQFIFQYYEEEERQRGNFPDRFSGHQFPNYSSELNVNALLLGDSALYLCASSSDTEAFFGQGTRLTVV.

The chain carries TRBV5-4 and TRBJ1-4; D call uncertain. The CDR3 has 15 amino acids. V lost 0 bases and J 7 bases, leaving 13 bases between the germline ends. CDR1 and CDR2 (germline): SGHNT, YYREEE (reference sequence). The CDR3 nucleotides are TGTGCCAGCAGCTTGGACCAGCGGGGTGGTGAAAAACTGTTTTTT. Amino acids: CASSLDQRGGEKLFF.

The gene calls are TRBV19 and TRBJ2-7, with D tentatively TRBD1 (5 bases). From germline, CDR1 is LNHDA and CDR2 SQIVND (reference sequence). CDR3 size: 13 residues. Trimming took off 4 bases at V and 4 bases at J, with 11 bases between the two ends. The CDR3 DNA is TGTGCCAGTAGTAGTTCGACAGTTTACGAGCAGTACTTC. This encodes CASSSSTVYEQYF.

This clone was found a few times. This sequence joins TRBV9 and TRBJ1-1, with no clear D. V lost 4 bases and J 9 bases, leaving 13 bases between the germline ends. The CDR3 is made up of 12 amino acids. Germline-derived CDR1 and CDR2 are SGDLS and YYNGEE. The CDR3 spells CASSPLISQAFF. For the CDR3, the DNA is TGTGCCAGCAGCCCCCTAATCTCCCAAGCTTTCTTT.

The rearrangement uses TRBV28 and TRBJ2-7; TRBD2 is a possible D gene (7 bases). From germline, CDR1 is MDHEN and CDR2 SYDVKM. The CDR3 length is 13 residues. Trimming removed 10 bases at V and 4 bases at J, with 17 bases between. CDR3 in amino acids: CAIGRGAGYEQYF. CDR3 sequence (DNA): TGTGCCATCGGTCGGGGGGCTGGTTACGAGCAGTACTTC.

The chain links TRBV4-1 to TRBJ1-5; 9 bases match TRBD1. The CDR3 sequence is 18 residues long. Germline V gives CDR1 MGHRA, CDR2 YSYEKL. With V trimmed by 2 bases and J by 3 bases, 11 bases remained unmatched. The CDR3 spells CASSQRSSQGANNQPQHF. For the CDR3, the DNA is TGCGCCAGCAGCCAACGCTCCTCACAGGGGGCAAACAATCAGCCCCAGCATTTT.

The V gene is TRBV27, the J gene TRBJ2-7; 12 positions match TRBD2. The trim removed 0 bases at V and 4 bases at J, leaving 7 bases unmatched. Germline-derived CDR1 and CDR2 are MNHEY and SMNVEV (reference sequence). The CDR3 extends over 17 amino acids. The CDR3 DNA follows: TGTGCCAGCAGTTTATCGGGTCTAGCGGGAGGGTTTTACGAGCAGTACTTC. This translates into CASSLSGLAGGFYEQYF.

The chain uses TRBV6-1 and TRBJ2-7; 9 nucleotides line up with TRBD1. The CDR3 length is 14 residues. The junction had 3 bases not matched to a gene; V was cut back by 3 bases and J by 3 bases. Germline V gene data show CDR1 as MNHNS and CDR2 as SASEGT. The chain's CDR3 is CASSDLGQGYEQYF. Written as DNA, the CDR3 is TGTGCCAGCAGTGACTTGGGACAGGGCTACGAGCAGTACTTC.

J is TRBJ1-1 and V is TRBV27; TRBD1 might be the D (6 bases). The CDR3 runs 19 residues. Between the trimmed V and J ends, which lost 7 bases and 4 bases, there was a span of 31 bases. Germline V gives CDR1 MNHEY, CDR2 SMNVEV (reference sequence). CDR3 DNA sequence: TGTGCCAGCACCATGGCCCTAGACAGGCTACTATCGGGTGGCACTGAAGCTTTCTTT. Its translation is CASTMALDRLLSGGTEAFF.

This clone was detected only once. The chain joins TRBV7-9 to TRBJ1-6; D gene uncertain. Trimming cost V 5 bases and J 5 bases, with 13 bases left between them. CDR3 length equals 15 residues. Germline V gene data show CDR1 as SEHNR and CDR2 as FQNEAQ (reference sequence). In DNA form, the CDR3 reads TGTGCCAGCAGCCCCGGTGGTAGTGATAATTCACCCCTCCACTTT. As protein: CASSPGGSDNSPLHF.

Notes on this clone: The junction departs from germline at one end; a sequencing error may be responsible. This chain links TRBV2 with TRBJ1-5; D is possibly TRBD1 (5 bases). Germline V gives CDR1 SNHLY, CDR2 FYNNEI. The CDR3 sequence is 13 residues long. In DNA, the CDR3 is TGTGCTTCGACAGACGATTGGAATCGGCCCCAGCATTTT. Translation: CASTDDWNRPQHF. Using reference TRBV2 and TRBJ1-5 for the parts outside the CDR3, the full variable domain is EPEVTQTPSHQVTQMGQEVILRCVPISNHLYFYWYRQILGQKVEFLVSFYNNEISEKSEIFDDQFSVERPDGSNFTLKIRSTKLEDSAMYFCASTDDWNRPQHFGDGTRLSIL.

The chain combines TRBV6-1 with TRBJ1-1; the D gene is possibly TRBD1 (5 bases). Trimming shortened V by 6 bases and J by 2 bases, and 13 bases separated the two germline ends. The CDR3 loop spans 14 amino acids. Germline V gene sequence: CDR1 MNHNS, CDR2 SASEGT. CDR3 in amino acids: CASSHRQFNTEAFF. The CDR3 bases are TGTGCCAGCAGCCATAGACAGTTTAACACTGAAGCTTTCTTT.

The V gene is TRBV18, the J gene TRBJ2-5; tentatively, D is TRBD1 (6 bases). Trimming removed 4 bases from V and 7 bases from J, with 7 bases in between. Looked up from germline, CDR1 is KGHSH and CDR2 is LQKENI. The CDR3 contains 11 residues. Written as DNA, the CDR3 is TGTGCCAGCTCACAAGGGGGGACCCAGTACTTC. Amino acid sequence: CASSQGGTQYF.

This clone was picked up a small number of times. The CDR3 loop is CASSFGSGRSYEQYF. In nucleotides, the CDR3 is TGCGCCAGCAGCTTTGGTAGCGGGAGATCCTACGAGCAGTACTTC. The J gene is TRBJ2-7, the V gene TRBV5-1; 9 nucleotides match TRBD2. Losses at the gene ends were 2 bases for V and 1 base for J; bases not matched to a gene: 4. The CDR3 is made up of 15 amino acids. In germline, CDR1 is SGHRS, CDR2 YFSETQ.

DNA of the CDR3: TGCGCCAGCAGGTTACCGGACAGGTACGAGCAGTACTTC. Translating it yields CASRLPDRYEQYF. The J gene is TRBJ2-5, the V gene TRBV5-1, with 7 bases matching TRBD1. The J call may be in error: the DNA end matches TRBJ2-7 better. The CDR3 runs 13 residues. Germline CDR1 is SGHRS and CDR2 is YFSETQ.

The chain combines TRBV27 with TRBJ2-2; 7 nucleotides agree with TRBD1. This CDR3 has 16 residues. Germline V gene lookup returns CDR1 MNHEY and CDR2 SMNVEV (reference sequence). Unmatched junction bases numbered 11, after V lost 4 bases and J lost 6 bases. This chain's CDR3 is CASSSAGTVTAGELFF. The CDR3 DNA follows: TGTGCCAGCAGTTCAGCCGGGACAGTTACTGCCGGGGAGCTGTTTTTT.

This clone is a singleton in its sample. The V call is TRBV6-5, the J call TRBJ2-3, with 7 bases matching TRBD2. Trimming cost V 6 bases and J 4 bases; bases outside gene matches: 10. The germline gives CDR1 MNHEY, CDR2 SVGAGI. CDR3 length: 15 amino acids. The CDR3 nucleotides are TGTGCCAGCAGCCCCGTGGGGGGGGTCGCAGATACGCAGTATTTT. This encodes CASSPVGGVADTQYF.

This clone was observed a handful of times. The chain is built from TRBV9 and TRBJ1-3, with D possibly TRBD1 on 5 matching bases. Trimming took off 3 bases at V and 0 bases at J, with 13 bases between the two ends. This CDR3 has 16 residues. Per the germline V gene, CDR1 is SGDLS and CDR2 is YYNGEE. CDR3 sequence reads: CASSGRQLSSGNTIYF. For the CDR3, the DNA is TGTGCCAGCAGCGGCCGACAGTTGAGCTCTGGAAACACCATATATTTT.

The gene calls are TRBV7-8 and TRBJ2-7; D is perhaps TRBD2 (5 bases). CDR3 length equals 14 residues. Germline-derived CDR1 and CDR2 are SGHVS and FQNEAQ. The ends were cut back, 4 bases at V and 5 bases at J, with 15 bases in the middle. CDR3 coding DNA: TGTGCCAGCAGCTCCCTCCGGGGAGCCCACGAGCAGTACTTC. Encoded protein: CASSSLRGAHEQYF.

V is TRBV5-4 and J is TRBJ2-7; the match to TRBD2 covers 9 bases. CDR3 length equals 18 residues. Germline CDR1 reads SGHNT; CDR2 reads YYREEE (reference sequence). V lost 4 bases to trimming and J lost 4 bases; unmatched junction nucleotides: 18. In DNA, the CDR3 is TGTGCCAGCAGCCACCAACTACTGATTAGCGGGGGAAATTACGAGCAGTACTTC. This gives the protein CASSHQLLISGGNYEQYF. The whole variable domain, remainder taken from reference TRBV5-4 and TRBJ2-7, is ETGVTQSPTHLIKTRGQQVTLRCSSQSGHNTVSWYQQALGQGPQFIFQYYREEENGRGNFPPRFSGLQFPNYSSELNVNALELDDSALYLCASSHQLLISGGNYEQYFGPGTRLTVT.